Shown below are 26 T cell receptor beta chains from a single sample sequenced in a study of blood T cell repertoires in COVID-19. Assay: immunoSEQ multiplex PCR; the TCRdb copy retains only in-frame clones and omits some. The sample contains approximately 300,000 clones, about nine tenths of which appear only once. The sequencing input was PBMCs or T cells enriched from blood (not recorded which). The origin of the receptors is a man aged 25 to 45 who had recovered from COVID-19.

In nucleotides, the CDR3 is TGTGCCAGCAGCCCCGACGGACAGGGGAGGTCCTACGAGCAGTACTTC. It yields the protein CASSPDGQGRSYEQYF. The V and J genes are TRBV5-6 and TRBJ2-7; TRBD1 matches at 9 bases. V shed 4 bases, J shed 1 base, and the junction held 9 bases outside the gene matches. Germline lookup yields CDR1 SGHDT and CDR2 YYEEEE. The CDR3 spans 16 residues.

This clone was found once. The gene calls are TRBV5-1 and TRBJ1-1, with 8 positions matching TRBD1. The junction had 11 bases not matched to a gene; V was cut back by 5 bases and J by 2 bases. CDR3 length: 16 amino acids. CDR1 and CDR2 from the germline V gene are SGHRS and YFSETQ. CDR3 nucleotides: TGCGCCAGCAGTAATCTGAACAGGGGGGCCAACACTGAAGCTTTCTTT. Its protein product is CASSNLNRGANTEAFF.

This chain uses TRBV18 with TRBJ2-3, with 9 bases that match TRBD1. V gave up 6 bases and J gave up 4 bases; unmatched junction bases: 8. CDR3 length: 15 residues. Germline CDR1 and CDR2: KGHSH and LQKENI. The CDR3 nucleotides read TGTGCCAGCTCGTCCGGGACAGGGAACCCAGATACGCAGTATTTT. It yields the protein CASSSGTGNPDTQYF.

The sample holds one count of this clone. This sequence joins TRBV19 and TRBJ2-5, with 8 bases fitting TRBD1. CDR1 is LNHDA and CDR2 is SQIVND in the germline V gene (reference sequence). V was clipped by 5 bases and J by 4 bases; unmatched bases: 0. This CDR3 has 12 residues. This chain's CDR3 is CASSDRGETQYF. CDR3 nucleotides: TGTGCCAGTAGTGACAGGGGAGAGACCCAGTACTTC.

The CDR3: CASSYSSGGPYEQYF. CDR3 bases: TGTGCCAGCAGTTACTCGAGCGGGGGCCCCTACGAGCAGTACTTC. The genes are TRBV6-5 and TRBJ2-7; 8 bases agree with TRBD2. Germline V gene sequence: CDR1 MNHEY, CDR2 SVGAGI. The ends lost 0 bases at V and 2 bases at J; junction bases unmatched: 3. This CDR3 region has 15 residues.

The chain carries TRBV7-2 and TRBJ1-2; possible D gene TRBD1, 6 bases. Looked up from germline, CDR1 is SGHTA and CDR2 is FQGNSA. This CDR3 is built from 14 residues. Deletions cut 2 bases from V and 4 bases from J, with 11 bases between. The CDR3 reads CASSLWGPGYGYTF. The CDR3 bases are TGTGCCAGCAGCTTATGGGGGCCTGGCTATGGCTACACCTTC.

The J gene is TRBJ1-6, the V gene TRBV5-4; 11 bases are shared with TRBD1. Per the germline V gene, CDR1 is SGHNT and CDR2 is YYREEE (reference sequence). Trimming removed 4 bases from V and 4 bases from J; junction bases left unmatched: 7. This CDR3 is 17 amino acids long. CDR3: CASSPGTGGGYNSPLHF. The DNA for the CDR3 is TGTGCCAGCAGCCCCGGGACAGGGGGTGGGTATAATTCACCCCTCCACTTT.

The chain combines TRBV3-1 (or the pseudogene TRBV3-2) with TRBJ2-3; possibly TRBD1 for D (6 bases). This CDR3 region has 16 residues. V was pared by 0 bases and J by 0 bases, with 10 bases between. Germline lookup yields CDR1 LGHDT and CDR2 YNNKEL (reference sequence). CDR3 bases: TGTGCCAGCAGCCAAGAAGGGGGTCCTAGCACAGATACGCAGTATTTT. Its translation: CASSQEGGPSTDTQYF.

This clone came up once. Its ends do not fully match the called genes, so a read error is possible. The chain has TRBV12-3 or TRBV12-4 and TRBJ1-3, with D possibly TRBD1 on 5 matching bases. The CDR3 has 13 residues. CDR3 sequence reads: CASNLTPAGPRDF. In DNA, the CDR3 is TGTGCCAGCAACTTGACCCCCGCAGGGCCTCGAGATTTT.

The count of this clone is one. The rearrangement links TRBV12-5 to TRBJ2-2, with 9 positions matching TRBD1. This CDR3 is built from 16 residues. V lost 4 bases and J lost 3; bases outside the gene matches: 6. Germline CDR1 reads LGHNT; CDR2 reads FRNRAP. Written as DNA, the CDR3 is TGTGCTAGTGGTTCCGGGGGACAGGGTTACACCGGGGAGCTGTTTTTT. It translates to CASGSGGQGYTGELFF.

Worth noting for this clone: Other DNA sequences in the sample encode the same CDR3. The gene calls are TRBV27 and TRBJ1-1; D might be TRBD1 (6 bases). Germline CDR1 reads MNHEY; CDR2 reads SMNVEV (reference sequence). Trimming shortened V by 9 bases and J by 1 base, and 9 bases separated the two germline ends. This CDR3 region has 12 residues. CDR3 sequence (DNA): TGTGCCAGTTCACAGGGGAACACTGAAGCTTTCTTT. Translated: CASSQGNTEAFF.

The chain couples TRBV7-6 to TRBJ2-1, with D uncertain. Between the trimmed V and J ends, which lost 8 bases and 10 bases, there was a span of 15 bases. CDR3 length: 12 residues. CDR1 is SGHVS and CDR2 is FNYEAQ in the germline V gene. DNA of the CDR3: TGTGCCAGCCACACCGGGTCAACAGAGCAGTTCTTC. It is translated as CASHTGSTEQFF.

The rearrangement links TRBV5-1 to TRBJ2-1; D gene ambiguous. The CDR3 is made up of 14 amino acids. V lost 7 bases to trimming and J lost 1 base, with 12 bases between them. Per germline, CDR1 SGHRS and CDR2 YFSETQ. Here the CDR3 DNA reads TGCGCCAGCGGTCCTAGTATGTCCTACAATGAGCAGTTCTTC. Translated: CASGPSMSYNEQFF.

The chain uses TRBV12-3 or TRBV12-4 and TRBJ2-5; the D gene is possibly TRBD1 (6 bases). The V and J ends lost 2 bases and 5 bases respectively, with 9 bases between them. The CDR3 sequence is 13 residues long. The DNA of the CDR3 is TGTGCCAGCAGTTTATGGGGGCGTGAGACCCAGTACTTC. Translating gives CASSLWGRETQYF.

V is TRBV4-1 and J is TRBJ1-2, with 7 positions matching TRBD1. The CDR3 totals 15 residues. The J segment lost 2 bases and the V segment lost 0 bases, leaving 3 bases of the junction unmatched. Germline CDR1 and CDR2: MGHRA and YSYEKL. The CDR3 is CASSQDPGQNYGYTF. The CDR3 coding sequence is TGCGCCAGCAGCCAAGATCCGGGACAGAACTATGGCTACACCTTC.

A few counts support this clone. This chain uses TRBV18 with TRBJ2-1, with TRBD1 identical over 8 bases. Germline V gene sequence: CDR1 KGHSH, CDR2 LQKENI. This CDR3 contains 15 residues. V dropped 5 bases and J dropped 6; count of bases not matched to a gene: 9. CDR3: CASSRGQGWGNEQFF. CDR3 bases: TGTGCCAGCTCAAGAGGACAGGGATGGGGCAATGAGCAGTTCTTC. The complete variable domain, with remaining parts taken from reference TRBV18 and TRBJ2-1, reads NAGVMQNPRHLVRRRGQEARLRCSPMKGHSHVYWYRQLPEEGLKFMVYLQKENIIDESGMPKERFSAEFPKEGPSILRIQQVVRGDSAAYFCASSRGQGWGNEQFFGPGTRLTVL.

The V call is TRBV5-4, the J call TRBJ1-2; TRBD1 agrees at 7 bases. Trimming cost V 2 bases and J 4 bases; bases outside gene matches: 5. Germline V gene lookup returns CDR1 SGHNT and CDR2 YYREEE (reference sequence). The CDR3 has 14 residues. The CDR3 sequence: CASSFGQESYGYTF. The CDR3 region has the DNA TGTGCCAGCAGCTTCGGACAGGAGAGCTATGGCTACACCTTC.

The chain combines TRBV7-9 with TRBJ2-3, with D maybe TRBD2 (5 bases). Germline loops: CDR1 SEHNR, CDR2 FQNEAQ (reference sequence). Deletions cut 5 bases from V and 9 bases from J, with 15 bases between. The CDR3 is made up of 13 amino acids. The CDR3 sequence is CASSPSVEATQYF. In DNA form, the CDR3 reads TGTGCCAGCAGCCCCTCGGTGGAGGCGACGCAGTATTTT.

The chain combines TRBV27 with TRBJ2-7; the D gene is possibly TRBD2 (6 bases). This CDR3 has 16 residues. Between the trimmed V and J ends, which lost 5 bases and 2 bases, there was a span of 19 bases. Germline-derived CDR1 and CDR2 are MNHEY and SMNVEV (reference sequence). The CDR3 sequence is CASSPHIAEGPYEQYF. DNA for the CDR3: TGTGCCAGCAGTCCCCACATAGCGGAGGGGCCCTACGAGCAGTACTTC.

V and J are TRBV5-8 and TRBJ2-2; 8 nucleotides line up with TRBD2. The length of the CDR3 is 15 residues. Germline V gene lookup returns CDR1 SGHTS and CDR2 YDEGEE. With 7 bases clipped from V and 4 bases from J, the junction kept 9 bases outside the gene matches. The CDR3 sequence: CASRQTSVSTGELFF. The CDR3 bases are TGTGCCAGCCGCCAGACTAGCGTCAGCACCGGGGAGCTGTTTTTT. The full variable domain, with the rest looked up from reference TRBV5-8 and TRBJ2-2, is EAGVTQSPTHLIKTRGQQATLRCSPISGHTSVYWYQQALGLGLQFLLWYDEGEERNRGNFPPRFSGRQFPNYSSELNVNALELEDSALYLCASRQTSVSTGELFFGEGSRLTVL.

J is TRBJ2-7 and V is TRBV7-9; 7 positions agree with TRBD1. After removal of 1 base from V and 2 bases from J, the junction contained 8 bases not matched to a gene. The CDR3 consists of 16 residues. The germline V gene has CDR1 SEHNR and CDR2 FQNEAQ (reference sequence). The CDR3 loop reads CASSLGYGDRPYEQYF. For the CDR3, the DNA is TGTGCCAGCAGCTTAGGATATGGGGACAGACCCTACGAGCAGTACTTC.

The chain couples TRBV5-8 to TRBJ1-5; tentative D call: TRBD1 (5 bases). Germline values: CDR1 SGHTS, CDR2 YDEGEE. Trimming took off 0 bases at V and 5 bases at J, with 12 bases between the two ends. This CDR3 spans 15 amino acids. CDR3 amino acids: CASSLDGRAHQPQHF. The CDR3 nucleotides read TGTGCCAGCAGCTTGGACGGCAGGGCGCATCAGCCCCAGCATTTT.

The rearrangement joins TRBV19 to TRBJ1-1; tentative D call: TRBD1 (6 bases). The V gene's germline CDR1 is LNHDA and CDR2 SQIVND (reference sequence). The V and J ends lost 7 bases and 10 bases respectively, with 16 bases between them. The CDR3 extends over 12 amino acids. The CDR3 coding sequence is TGTGCCAGTAAGGTCTGGCGGGGGGCAGCTTTCTTT. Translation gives CASKVWRGAAFF.

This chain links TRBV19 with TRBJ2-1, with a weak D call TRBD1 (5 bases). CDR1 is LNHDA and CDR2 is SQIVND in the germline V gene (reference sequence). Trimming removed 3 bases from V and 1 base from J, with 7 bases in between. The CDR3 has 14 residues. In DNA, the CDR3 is TGTGCCAGTAGTATCGCAGGGTCCTACAATGAGCAGTTCTTC. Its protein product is CASSIAGSYNEQFF.

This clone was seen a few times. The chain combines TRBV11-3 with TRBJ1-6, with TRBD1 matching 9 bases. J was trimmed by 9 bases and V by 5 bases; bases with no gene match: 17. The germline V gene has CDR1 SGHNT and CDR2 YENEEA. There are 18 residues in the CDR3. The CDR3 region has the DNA TGTGCCAGCAGCCGGGACGGGACAGGGACATTTCTCGGTTCACCCCTCCACTTT. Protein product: CASSRDGTGTFLGSPLHF.

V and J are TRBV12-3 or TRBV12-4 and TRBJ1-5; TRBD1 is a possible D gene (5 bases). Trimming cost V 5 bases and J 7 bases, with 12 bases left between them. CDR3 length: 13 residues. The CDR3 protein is CASSSLQGQPQHF. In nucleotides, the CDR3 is TGTGCCAGCAGTAGCCTCCAGGGCCAGCCCCAGCATTTT.